The 26 T cell receptor beta chains listed next were all sequenced from one sample in a study of human T cells and chemical hapten exposure. As for time point: patch test 3, about 24 weeks after DPC sensitization. Treatment specified: therapeutic diphenylcyclopropenone sensitization with weekly scalp DPC. MiXCR, applied by TCRdb to the RACE reads, yields one record per CDR3 protein. This sample has about 190,000 distinct CDR3 sequences, with about 25% found just once. The sample here was whole blood, taken in connection with sensitization to the hapten diphenylcyclopropenone (DPC). The receptors were sampled from a woman in her thirties or forties with alopecia areata. Some clones in this sample may be carry-over from other donors' samples.

This clonotype occurred a few times. At one end, the junction sequence differs from germline, possibly due to a read error. This chain connects TRBV6-6 to TRBJ2-2; D unresolved. Germline values: CDR1 MNHNY, CDR2 SVGAGI (reference sequence). CDR3 size: 12 residues. The CDR3: CASSHSSGELFF. CDR3 nucleotide sequence: TGTGCCAGCAGTCACTCTAGCGGGGAGCTGTTTTTT.

This clonotype was seen a few times. The chain links TRBV29-1 to TRBJ2-1; 8 positions match TRBD1. CDR3 length equals 12 residues. Germline assignment: CDR1 SQVTM and CDR2 ANQGSEA. V shed 5 bases, J shed 9 bases, and the junction held 6 bases outside the gene matches. CDR3 coding DNA: TGCAGCGTTCGAGCCGACAGGGGTGAGCAGTTCTTC. Translated, it gives CSVRADRGEQFF.

The genes are TRBV6-2 or TRBV6-3 and TRBJ2-5; D is possibly TRBD2 (5 bases). Trimming pared 5 bases from V and 0 bases from J, leaving 13 bases between. The CDR3 is 15 amino acids. Germline CDR1 MNHEY, CDR2 SVGEGT. The DNA for the CDR3 is TGTGCCAGCAGTGCATACTCGGGGAACCAAGAGACCCAGTACTTC. Amino acids: CASSAYSGNQETQYF.

This rearrangement joins TRBV11-2 to TRBJ2-2; a possible D gene is TRBD1 (6 bases). The V end lost 1 base, the J end lost 3 bases, and 6 bases lay between the germline ends. Germline V gene data show CDR1 as SGHAT and CDR2 as FQNNGV. This CDR3 comprises 14 residues. CDR3 DNA sequence: TGTGCCAGCAGCTTAGCAGGGGACACCGGGGAGCTGTTTTTT. It is translated as CASSLAGDTGELFF.

The chain employs TRBV20-1 and TRBJ2-5, with D tentatively TRBD1 or TRBD2 (5 bases each). The CDR3 has 15 residues. Trimming cost V 1 base and J 2 bases, with 14 bases left between them. CDR1 is DFQATT and CDR2 is SNEGSKA in the germline V gene (reference sequence). The DNA for the CDR3 is TGCAGTGCTAGAGGGGGATGGGGGTTTCAAGAGACCCAGTACTTC. This translates into CSARGGWGFQETQYF.

In its sample, this clonotype was seen many times. This chain joins TRBV20-1 and TRBJ2-5; possible D gene TRBD2, 6 bases. Germline-derived CDR1 and CDR2 are DFQATT and SNEGSKA (reference sequence). This CDR3 has 15 residues. Trimming stripped 0 bases from V and 4 bases from J, with 15 bases between. The CDR3 sequence is CSARDLGVGGETQYF. Written as DNA, the CDR3 is TGCAGTGCTAGAGATCTAGGGGTCGGGGGAGAGACCCAGTACTTC.

The V gene is TRBV6-6, the J gene TRBJ2-4; 9 bases align to TRBD1. Germline V gene data show CDR1 as MNHNY and CDR2 as SVGAGI (reference sequence). This CDR3 region has 18 residues. J gave up 0 bases and V 8 bases, and 14 bases lay outside the gene matches. The CDR3 nucleotides read TGTGCCAGCCTCCTGGACAGGGGTCCCTCTATAGCCAAAAACATTCAGTACTTC. Its protein is CASLLDRGPSIAKNIQYF.

The chain links TRBV7-2 to TRBJ1-6, with a possible D match to TRBD1 (6 bases). The length of the CDR3 is 17 residues. V dropped 4 bases and J dropped 9 bases, with 22 bases sitting between them. Germline loops: CDR1 SGHTA, CDR2 FQGNSA. The CDR3 sequence is CASSSGVATLGASPLHF. In DNA, the CDR3 is TGTGCCAGCAGCTCCGGAGTCGCCACTCTGGGGGCTTCACCCCTCCACTTT.

A single count supports this clonotype. This rearrangement joins TRBV7-2 to TRBJ2-1; D not resolved. The CDR3 consists of 15 residues. Trimming shortened V by 1 base and J by 2 bases, and 9 bases separated the two germline ends. The V gene's germline CDR1 is SGHTA and CDR2 FQGNSA. This chain's CDR3 is CASSLERSPYNEQFF. CDR3 sequence (DNA): TGTGCCAGCAGCTTAGAACGGTCCCCCTACAATGAGCAGTTCTTC.

The V and J genes are TRBV4-1 and TRBJ1-6, with 7 bases that match TRBD1. The J segment lost 9 bases and the V segment lost 1 base, leaving 3 bases of the junction unmatched. Germline V gene lookup returns CDR1 MGHRA and CDR2 YSYEKL. This CDR3 is 14 amino acids long. The CDR3 loop is CASSQVQGGSPLHF. The CDR3 DNA follows: TGCGCCAGCAGCCAAGTGCAGGGGGGTTCACCCCTCCACTTT.

This clonotype was seen many times. The rearrangement joins TRBV4-3 to TRBJ2-5; 8 bases match TRBD2. The CDR3 sequence is 14 residues long. V was clipped by 1 base and J by 5 bases; unmatched bases: 3. Germline V gene sequence: CDR1 LGHNA, CDR2 YSLEER. The CDR3 sequence: CASSQARGGETQYF. CDR3 nucleotides: TGCGCCAGCAGCCAAGCCCGGGGGGGGGAGACCCAGTACTTC.

The chain recombines TRBV20-1 with TRBJ2-7; 8 bases match TRBD2. Germline assignment: CDR1 DFQATT and CDR2 SNEGSKA (reference sequence). The V gene end was trimmed by 6 bases and the J gene end by 6 bases; junction bases not matched to a gene: 10. The CDR3 has 13 residues. The CDR3 DNA reads TGCAGTGCATGGGGAGCGGGAGTGGTCGAGCAGTACTTC. Its translation is CSAWGAGVVEQYF.

This clonotype was observed at least ten times. The chain couples TRBV5-1 to TRBJ2-7; either TRBD1 or TRBD2 may supply D (6 bases each). This CDR3 comprises 15 residues. V lost 0 bases and J 6 bases, leaving 16 bases between the germline ends. Germline CDR1 is SGHRS and CDR2 is YFSETQ. The CDR3 region is CASSLAAQGGSEQYF. CDR3 bases: TGCGCCAGCAGCTTGGCGGCACAGGGAGGCTCCGAGCAGTACTTC.

The chain has TRBV20-1 and TRBJ2-5, with D perhaps TRBD1 or TRBD2 (6 bases each). Trimming took off 0 bases at V and 2 bases at J, with 25 bases between the two ends. Germline CDR1 is DFQATT and CDR2 is SNEGSKA (reference sequence). CDR3 length equals 19 residues. The CDR3 is CSARDPSEGGNIAQETQYF. As DNA, the CDR3 is TGCAGTGCTAGAGATCCTAGCGAGGGGGGAAATATCGCACAAGAGACCCAGTACTTC.

This clonotype was seen only a few times. This chain connects TRBV7-2 to TRBJ2-1; 12 bases are a match to TRBD2. The CDR3 has 14 residues. J lost 8 bases, V lost 5 bases, and 4 bases had no gene match. Germline CDR1 reads SGHTA; CDR2 reads FQGNSA. The CDR3 protein is CASSPWTSGDEQFF. The CDR3, as DNA: TGTGCCAGCAGCCCCTGGACTAGCGGGGATGAGCAGTTCTTC.

This clonotype was seen only a few times. The chain has TRBV6-2 or TRBV6-3 and TRBJ2-7; TRBD2 matches at 8 bases. Germline V gives CDR1 MNHEY, CDR2 SVGEGT. This CDR3 is 15 amino acids long. Trimming removed 6 bases from V and 4 bases from J; junction bases left unmatched: 11. CDR3 region: CASSLVTGGPYEQYF. DNA of the CDR3: TGTGCCAGCAGCTTGGTTACGGGAGGGCCATACGAGCAGTACTTC.

The V call is TRBV11-1, the J call TRBJ1-4, with a possible D match to TRBD1 (5 bases). Germline assignment: CDR1 SGHAT and CDR2 FQDESV (reference sequence). The V end was cut by 5 bases, the J end by 5 bases, with 12 bases between. This CDR3 is built from 14 residues. The CDR3 is CASSTDSQNEKLFF. The CDR3 DNA reads as TGTGCCAGCAGCACCGACAGCCAGAATGAAAAACTGTTTTTT.

In its sample, this clonotype was seen a few times. V and J are TRBV10-3 and TRBJ2-1; 10 bases match TRBD2. Germline CDR1 and CDR2: ENHRY and SYGVKD. This CDR3 is built from 14 residues. The junction had 7 bases not matched to a gene; V was cut back by 10 bases and J by 4 bases. In DNA, the CDR3 is TGTGCCACCAGCGGGGGGGGCAATTACAATGAGCAGTTCTTC. Residues: CATSGGGNYNEQFF.

In its sample, this clonotype was seen a few times. The V call is TRBV6-2 or TRBV6-3, the J call TRBJ2-3, with no clear D. V was trimmed by 2 bases and J by 2 bases, leaving 20 bases between them. The CDR3 length is 18 residues. CDR1 and CDR2 (germline): MNHEY, SVGEGT. The CDR3 DNA reads TGTGCCAGCAGTTACGACTTCCAGATCGGCGGTTTCACAGATACGCAGTATTTT. The encoded protein is CASSYDFQIGGFTDTQYF.

V and J are TRBV4-1 and TRBJ2-7; TRBD2 matches at 8 bases. V was pared by 1 base and J by 2 bases, with 10 bases of the junction left unmatched. Germline CDR1 reads MGHRA; CDR2 reads YSYEKL. This CDR3 spans 17 amino acids. This chain's CDR3 is CASSQGVNSGGAYEQYF. The CDR3 DNA is TGCGCCAGCAGCCAAGGAGTTAACAGCGGGGGAGCCTACGAGCAGTACTTC.

This chain connects TRBV7-2 to TRBJ2-7, with TRBD1 matching 12 bases. CDR3 length: 14 amino acids. Losses at the gene ends were 6 bases for V and 2 bases for J; bases not matched to a gene: 2. Germline assignment: CDR1 SGHTA and CDR2 FQGNSA. CDR3 loop: CASRWDRGPYEQYF. The CDR3 coding sequence is TGTGCCAGCAGATGGGACAGGGGGCCCTACGAGCAGTACTTC.

Relative to its sample, this clonotype is medium-sized. The chain couples TRBV4-1 to TRBJ1-2; D call uncertain. Germline lookup yields CDR1 MGHRA and CDR2 YSYEKL. This CDR3 spans 15 amino acids. Trimming shortened V by 0 bases and J by 0 bases, and 8 bases separated the two germline ends. The CDR3 region has the DNA TGCGCCAGCAGCCAAGAGACACAGTCTAACTATGGCTACACCTTC. The encoded protein is CASSQETQSNYGYTF.

The chain combines TRBV29-1 with TRBJ1-5; D gene uncertain. V lost 7 bases and J lost 0, with 10 bases in between. The V gene's germline CDR1 is SQVTM and CDR2 ANQGSEA. CDR3 length: 13 residues. CDR3 sequence (DNA): TGCAGCGCACGTGAGGGTAGCAATCAGCCCCAGCATTTT. Its protein is CSAREGSNQPQHF.

The chain uses TRBV29-1 and TRBJ2-5; 15 bases fit TRBD2. Germline V gene lookup returns CDR1 SQVTM and CDR2 ANQGSEA. V shed 4 bases and J 7 bases; nucleotides not matched to a gene: 13. There are 17 residues in the CDR3. The CDR3 region has the DNA TGCAGCGTTGCTCCTCCGTGGACTAGCGGGAGGGATGGGACCCAGTACTTC. This translates into CSVAPPWTSGRDGTQYF.

The chain uses TRBV2 and TRBJ2-1; perhaps TRBD2 as D (5 bases). Germline assignment: CDR1 SNHLY and CDR2 FYNNEI. V was trimmed by 6 bases and J by 1 base, leaving 7 bases between them. This CDR3 is 13 amino acids long. This CDR3 is CASRDSSYNEQFF. CDR3 nucleotide sequence: TGTGCCAGCAGGGACTCGTCCTACAATGAGCAGTTCTTC.

The chain joins TRBV7-8 to TRBJ2-1; D is ambiguous. CDR3 length: 14 amino acids. Germline V gene data show CDR1 as SGHVS and CDR2 as FQNEAQ. V gave up 5 bases and J gave up 9 bases, with 17 bases separating them. CDR3 sequence (DNA): TGTGCCAGCAGCCTCTCCTCGATGCTCGGTGAGCAGTTCTTC. Its protein product is CASSLSSMLGEQFF. The full variable domain, with the rest looked up from reference TRBV7-8 and TRBJ2-1, is GAGVSQSPRYKVAKRGQDVALRCDPISGHVSLFWYQQALGQGPEFLTYFQNEAQLDKSGLPSDRFFAERPEGSVSTLKIQRTQQEDSAVYLCASSLSSMLGEQFFGPGTRLTVL.